This T cell receptor beta chain was documented in a study of blood T cell repertoires in COVID-19. Per the study methods: Reference gene primer amplification gave nucleated cell count estimates. Assay used: immunoSEQ multiplex PCR; TCRdb lists only in-frame clones, some missing. The V and J calls and clone size are taken from that table; D and trimming were inferred from the DNA. The table includes 160,000 or so clones, 80% detected once. The CDR3 consists of 16 residues. Germline loops: CDR1 LGHNT, CDR2 FRNRAP. V lost 5 bases to trimming and J lost 5 bases; unmatched junction nucleotides: 5. The chain uses TRBV12-5 and TRBJ2-3; 15 positions agree with TRBD2. The sequence derives from a man aged 40-50 years who had recovered from COVID-19. The sequencing input was PBMCs or T cells enriched from blood (not recorded which). The DNA for the CDR3 is TGTGCTAGTGGTCGCGGACTAGCGGGGGGGCAAGATACGCAGTATTTT. Protein product: CASGRGLAGGQDTQYF.